This T cell receptor (beta chain) originates from a study of shared clonotypes between healthy human individuals. Study observations and caveats: Some naive CD4 clonotypes, roughly 4.8%, turned up in common across several donors.

Of note for this clone: Its target is not known.

Sequenced by immunoSEQ multiplex PCR; TCRdb stores in-frame clones only, minus some. The data hold some 2,100,000 clones, with 90% to 96% observed a single time. The CDR3 covers 16 residues. Germline trimming cut 0 bases from V and 0 bases from J; bases unmatched to any gene: 5. Germline V CDR1 and CDR2: SGHNT, YYREEE (reference sequence). Partitioning of CD4+ cells yielded a CD45RA+ naive subset and a CD45RA-negative memory subset. The source material was naive CD4+ T cells sorted from blood. As to subset: CD45RA+ positively selected. The clonotype was recovered from a young man in good health. V and J are TRBV5-4 and TRBJ2-5; 7 bases map to TRBD2. The chain's CDR3 is CASSLGGLGYQETQYF. CDR3 sequence (DNA): TGTGCCAGCAGCTTGGGAGGACTAGGGTACCAAGAGACCCAGTACTTC.